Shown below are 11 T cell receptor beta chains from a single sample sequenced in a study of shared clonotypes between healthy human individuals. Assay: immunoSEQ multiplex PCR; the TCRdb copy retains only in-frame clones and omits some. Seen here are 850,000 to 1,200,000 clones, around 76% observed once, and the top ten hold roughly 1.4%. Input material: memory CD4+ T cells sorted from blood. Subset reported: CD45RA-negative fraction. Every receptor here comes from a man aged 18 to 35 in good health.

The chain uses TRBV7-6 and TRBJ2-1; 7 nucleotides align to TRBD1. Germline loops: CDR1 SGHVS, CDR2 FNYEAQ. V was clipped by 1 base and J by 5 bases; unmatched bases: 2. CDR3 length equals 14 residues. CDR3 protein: CASSLGGQNNEQFF. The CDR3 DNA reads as TGTGCCAGCAGCTTAGGGGGACAGAACAATGAGCAGTTCTTC.

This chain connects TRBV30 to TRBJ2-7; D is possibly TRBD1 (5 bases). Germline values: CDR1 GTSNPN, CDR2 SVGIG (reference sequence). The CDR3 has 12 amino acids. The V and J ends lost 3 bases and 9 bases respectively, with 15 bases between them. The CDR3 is CAWRGEWGGQYF. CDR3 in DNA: TGTGCCTGGAGGGGCGAGTGGGGCGGGCAGTACTTC.

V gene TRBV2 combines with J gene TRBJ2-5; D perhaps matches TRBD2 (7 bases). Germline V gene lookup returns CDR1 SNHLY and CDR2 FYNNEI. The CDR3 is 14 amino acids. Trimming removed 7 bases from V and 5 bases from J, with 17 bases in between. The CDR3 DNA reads TGTGCCAGCATTTGGGGGCGGGGGTTGGAGACCCAGTACTTC. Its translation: CASIWGRGLETQYF.

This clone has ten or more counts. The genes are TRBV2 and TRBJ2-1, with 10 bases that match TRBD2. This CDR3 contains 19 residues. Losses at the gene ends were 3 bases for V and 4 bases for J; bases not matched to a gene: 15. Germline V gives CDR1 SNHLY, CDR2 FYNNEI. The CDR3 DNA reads TGTGCCAGCAGTGACTATTATAGGACTAGCGGAAGTCTTTACAATGAGCAGTTCTTC. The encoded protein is CASSDYYRTSGSLYNEQFF.

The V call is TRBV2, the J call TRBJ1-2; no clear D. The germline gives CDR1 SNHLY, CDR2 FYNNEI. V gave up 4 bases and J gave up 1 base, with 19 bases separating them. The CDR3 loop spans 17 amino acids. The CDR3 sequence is CASSALISGVNNYGYTF. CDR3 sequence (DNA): TGTGCCAGCAGTGCCCTAATTAGTGGTGTGAATAACTATGGCTACACCTTC.

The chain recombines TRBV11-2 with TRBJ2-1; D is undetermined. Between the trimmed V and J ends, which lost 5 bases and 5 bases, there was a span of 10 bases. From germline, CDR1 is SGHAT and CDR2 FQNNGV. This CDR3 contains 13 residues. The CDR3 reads CASSPNTNNEQFF. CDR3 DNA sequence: TGTGCCAGCAGCCCCAATACTAACAATGAGCAGTTCTTC.

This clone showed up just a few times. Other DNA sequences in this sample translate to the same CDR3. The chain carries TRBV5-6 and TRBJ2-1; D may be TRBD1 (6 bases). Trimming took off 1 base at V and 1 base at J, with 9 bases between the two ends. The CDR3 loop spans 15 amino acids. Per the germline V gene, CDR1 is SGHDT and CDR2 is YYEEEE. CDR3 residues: CASSLRQASYNEQFF. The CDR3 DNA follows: TGTGCCAGCAGCTTGCGACAGGCTTCCTACAATGAGCAGTTCTTC.

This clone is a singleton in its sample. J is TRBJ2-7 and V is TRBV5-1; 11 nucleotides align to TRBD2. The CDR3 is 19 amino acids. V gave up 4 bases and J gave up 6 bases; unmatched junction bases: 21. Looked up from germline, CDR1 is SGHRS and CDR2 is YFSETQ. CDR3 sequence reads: CASSPRSFPTSGTPPEQYF. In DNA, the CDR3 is TGCGCCAGCAGCCCCAGATCTTTCCCGACTAGCGGGACTCCTCCCGAGCAGTACTTC. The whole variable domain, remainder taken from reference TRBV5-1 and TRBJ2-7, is KAGVTQTPRYLIKTRGQQVTLSCSPISGHRSVSWYQQTPGQGLQFLFEYFSETQRNKGNFPGRFSGRQFSNSRSEMNVSTLELGDSALYLCASSPRSFPTSGTPPEQYFGPGTRLTVT.

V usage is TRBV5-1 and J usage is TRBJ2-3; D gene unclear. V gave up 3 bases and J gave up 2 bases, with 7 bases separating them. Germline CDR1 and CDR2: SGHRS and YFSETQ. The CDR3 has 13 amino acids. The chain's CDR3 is CASSSQTTDTQYF. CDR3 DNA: TGCGCCAGCAGCTCACAAACCACAGATACGCAGTATTTT.

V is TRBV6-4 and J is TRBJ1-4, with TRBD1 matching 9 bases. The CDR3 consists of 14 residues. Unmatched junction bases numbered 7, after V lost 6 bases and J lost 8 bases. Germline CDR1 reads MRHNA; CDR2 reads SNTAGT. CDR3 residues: CASSRDREEEKLFF. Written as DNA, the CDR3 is TGTGCCAGCAGCCGGGACAGGGAAGAAGAAAAACTGTTTTTT.

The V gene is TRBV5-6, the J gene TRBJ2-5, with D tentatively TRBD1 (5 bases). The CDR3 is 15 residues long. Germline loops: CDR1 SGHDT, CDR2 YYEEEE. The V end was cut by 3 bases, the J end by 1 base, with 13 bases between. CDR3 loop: CASSSPGHRQETQYF. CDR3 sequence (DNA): TGTGCCAGCAGCTCCCCCGGACACCGCCAAGAGACCCAGTACTTC.